The clone carrying this TCR beta chain was seen a single time. The entry originates in a study of blood T cell repertoires in COVID-19. Germline V gene data show CDR1 as SGHTA and CDR2 as FQGTGA. This CDR3 has 13 residues. V lost 1 base and J 2 bases, leaving 5 bases between the germline ends. TCRdb's copy holds only in-frame clones and misses some; the assay was immunoSEQ multiplex PCR. The repertoire holds approximately 470,000 clones, 70% to 90% seen once, with about 3.2% in the top ten. The genes are TRBV7-3 and TRBJ1-1; no clear D gene. Sequencing was done on a sample of peripheral blood. The receptor was isolated from a human donor in a cohort sampled during active COVID-19. CDR3 nucleotides: TGTGCCAGCAGCTTAATCCATAACACTGAAGCTTTCTTT. It translates to CASSLIHNTEAFF.